This record concerns one T cell receptor beta chain sequence. Its antigen is as yet unknown. The use of genomic DNA as template underpinned the TCR beta VDJ and CDR3 profiling. TCRdb redid the calling of the reads with MiXCR, one entry per CDR3 protein. This sample carries roughly 420,000 distinct CDR3 sequences, 60% to 80% of them seen once, and the ten largest clones take 4%. The data originate from a study of CD8+CD57+ T cells in acquired aplastic anemia. Findings and caveats of the study: There were twenty-nine CD8+ CDR3 sequences that occurred in both patients and controls.

Sequences were obtained from sorted CD4+, CD8+, or CD8+CD57+ T cells (not recorded which) from PBMCs. The receptor was isolated from a human donor in good health, serving as a control.

The CDR3 reads CASSAAATTEAFF. The CDR3 DNA sequence: TGTGCCAGCAGCGCGGCAGCCACAACTGAAGCTTTCTTT. The chain recombines TRBV9 with TRBJ1-1; D is unclear. The V and J ends lost 3 bases and 5 bases respectively, with 11 bases between them. CDR3 length equals 13 residues. CDR1 SGDLS and CDR2 YYNGEE come from the germline V gene.